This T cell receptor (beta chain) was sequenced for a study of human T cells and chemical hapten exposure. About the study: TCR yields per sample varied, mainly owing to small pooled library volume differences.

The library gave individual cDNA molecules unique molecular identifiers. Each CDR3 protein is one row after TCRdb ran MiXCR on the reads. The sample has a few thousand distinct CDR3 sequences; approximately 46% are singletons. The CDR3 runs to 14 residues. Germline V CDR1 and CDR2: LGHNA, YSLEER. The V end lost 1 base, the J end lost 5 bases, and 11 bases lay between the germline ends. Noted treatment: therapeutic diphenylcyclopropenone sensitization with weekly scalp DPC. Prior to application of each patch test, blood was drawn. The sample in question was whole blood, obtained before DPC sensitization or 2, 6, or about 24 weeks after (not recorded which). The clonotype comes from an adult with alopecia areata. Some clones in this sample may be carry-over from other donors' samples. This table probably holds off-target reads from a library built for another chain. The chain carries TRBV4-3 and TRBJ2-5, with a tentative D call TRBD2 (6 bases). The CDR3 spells CASSQGLVRETQYF. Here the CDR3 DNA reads TGCGCCAGCAGCCAAGGACTAGTGAGGGAGACCCAGTACTTC.